This entry is about one T cell receptor beta chain. As yet, its antigen is unknown. The CDR3 runs to 16 residues. Germline lookup yields CDR1 SGHVS and CDR2 FQNEAQ. With V trimmed by 5 bases and J by 6 bases, 11 bases remained unmatched. This entry belongs to a study of OX40 agonist ivuxolimab in advanced cancers. Study observations and caveats: Normalized T-cell clonal expansion was also low in some nonresponders.

Here immunoSEQ multiplex PCR was the method, and the copy in TCRdb shows in-frame clones only, minus some. The sample holds about 58,000 clones; 75% to 90% are singletons and the top ten take around 3.2%. V gene TRBV7-8 combines with J gene TRBJ1-5, with 9 bases identical to TRBD1. The sequence was obtained from an adult with an advanced solid tumor such as melanoma, head and neck, liver or kidney cancer. The source was CD4+ or CD8+ T cells sorted from blood, collected in a trial of the OX40 agonist ivuxolimab. CDR3 amino acids: CASSTSGTGTVQPQHF. CDR3 DNA: TGTGCCAGCAGCACCTCCGGGACAGGGACTGTTCAGCCCCAGCATTTT.